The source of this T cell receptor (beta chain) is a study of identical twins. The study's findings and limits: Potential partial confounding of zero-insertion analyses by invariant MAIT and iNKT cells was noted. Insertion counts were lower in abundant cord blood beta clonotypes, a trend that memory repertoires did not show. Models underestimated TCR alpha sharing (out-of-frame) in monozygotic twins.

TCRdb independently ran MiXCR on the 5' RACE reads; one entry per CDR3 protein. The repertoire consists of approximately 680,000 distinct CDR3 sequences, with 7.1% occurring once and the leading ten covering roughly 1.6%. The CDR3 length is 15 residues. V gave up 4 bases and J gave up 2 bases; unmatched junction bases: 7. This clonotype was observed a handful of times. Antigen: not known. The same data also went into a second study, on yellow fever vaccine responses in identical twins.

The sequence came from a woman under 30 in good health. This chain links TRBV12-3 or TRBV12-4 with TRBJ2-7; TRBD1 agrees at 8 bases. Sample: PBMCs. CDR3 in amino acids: CASSSSGTGPYEQYF. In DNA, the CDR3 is TGTGCCAGCAGTTCGTCCGGGACAGGACCCTACGAGCAGTACTTC.